The entry that follows covers one T cell receptor beta chain sequence. Its antigen remains unknown. The data were obtained in a study of vaccination and CD4 T cells after COVID-19. Treatment noted: approximately nine-day PBMC culture with coronavirus spike peptide pools or control peptides (ViraFEST assay). Culture of about 1.8 million PBMCs per well took place with roughly 10 IU/ml IL-2 and roughly 10 ug/ml peptide pools. When about 10 days of culture had elapsed, CD4+ T cells were isolated by negative selection. The CDR3 has 12 residues. V was shortened by 1 base and J by 7 bases, with 8 bases between the two germline ends. Germline loops: CDR1 DFQATT, CDR2 SNEGSKA (reference sequence). Cultured CD4+ T cell DNA was sequenced using the Oncomine TCR Beta short-read assay. Using its own MiXCR run on the PCR reads, TCRdb lists one record per CDR3 protein. The profile shows approximately 11,000 distinct CDR3 sequences, about three fifths of them singletons.

Sequencing used CD4+ T cells from blood, cultured in vitro. V and J are TRBV20-1 and TRBJ2-4; possibly TRBD1 or TRBD2 for D (5 bases each). This TCR came from a human donor who had recovered from COVID-19. The CDR3: CSARVEGNIQYF. In DNA, the CDR3 is TGCAGTGCTAGAGTAGAGGGGAACATTCAGTACTTC.